The 20 T cell receptor beta chains listed next were all sequenced from one sample in a study of T cell changes during pregnancy in multiple sclerosis. Only in-frame clones appear in the TCRdb table, and some are missing; sequencing was by immunoSEQ multiplex PCR. The table lists 70,000 to 80,000 clones, roughly 91% of them singletons, with over 0.8% in the top ten. Sample: peripheral blood, taken in the first trimester of pregnancy. These receptors originate from a female donor with multiple sclerosis, enrolled in a pregnancy study.

The J gene is TRBJ2-7, the V gene TRBV13; the match to TRBD2 covers 16 bases. This CDR3 region has 16 residues. J lost 2 bases, V lost 5 bases, and 3 bases had no gene match. CDR1 is PRHDT and CDR2 is FYEKMQ in the germline V gene (reference sequence). The CDR3 DNA reads TGTGCCAGCAGCCCCGGGACTAGCGGGAGGGCCTACGAGCAGTACTTC. It yields the protein CASSPGTSGRAYEQYF.

The chain links TRBV5-5 to TRBJ2-5; 10 bases align to TRBD2. In germline, CDR1 is SGHKS, CDR2 YYEKEE (reference sequence). This CDR3 has 18 amino acids. V gave up 0 bases and J gave up 3 bases; unmatched junction bases: 11. The CDR3, as DNA: TGTGCCAGCAGCTTGGCCGGACTAGCGGAAGTAGGGAAAGAGACCCAGTACTTC. Residues: CASSLAGLAEVGKETQYF.

The chain is built from TRBV29-1 and TRBJ2-7; 9 nucleotides match TRBD1. In germline, CDR1 is SQVTM, CDR2 ANQGSEA. V lost 3 bases and J lost 4; bases outside the gene matches: 7. The CDR3 spans 14 residues. CDR3 bases: TGCAGCGTTGACCGAGGGACAGGGAGGTACGAGCAGTACTTC. It encodes CSVDRGTGRYEQYF.

This chain links TRBV6-6 with TRBJ2-1; 9 bases match TRBD2. The germline CDR1 and CDR2 sequences are MNHNY and SVGAGI (reference sequence). V dropped 5 bases and J dropped 10; count of bases not matched to a gene: 6. This CDR3 region has 13 residues. DNA for the CDR3: TGTGCCAGCAGTCGCGGACTAGCGAACGAGCAGTTCTTC. Its protein product is CASSRGLANEQFF.

The chain couples TRBV5-5 to TRBJ1-4, with D perhaps TRBD1 (6 bases). CDR3 length: 16 amino acids. The V gene's germline CDR1 is SGHKS and CDR2 YYEKEE (reference sequence). V lost 0 bases, J lost 5 bases, and 14 bases lay in between. The CDR3, as DNA: TGTGCCAGCAGCTTGGCCCTGGGGGCGATCAATGAAAAACTGTTTTTT. It translates to CASSLALGAINEKLFF.

The chain is built from TRBV9 and TRBJ1-3; 8 nucleotides align to TRBD1. The junction had 3 bases not matched to a gene; V was cut back by 3 bases and J by 4 bases. CDR3 length: 14 residues. Germline V gene lookup returns CDR1 SGDLS and CDR2 YYNGEE. DNA of the CDR3: TGTGCCAGCAGCGAGGACAGGGAAGGAAACACCATATATTTT. It yields the protein CASSEDREGNTIYF.

The CDR3 DNA sequence: TGTGCCAGCAGCTTGCGACTCATGAACACTGAAGCTTTCTTT. Translating it yields CASSLRLMNTEAFF. The chain has TRBV5-6 and TRBJ1-1; no reliable D call. The germline CDR1 and CDR2 sequences are SGHDT and YYEEEE. The CDR3 length is 14 residues. With 1 base removed from V and 0 bases from J, the gap between germline ends came to 7 bases.

The chain is built from TRBV7-9 and TRBJ2-1, with 7 bases fitting TRBD1. The CDR3 is 15 amino acids. Germline CDR1 is SEHNR and CDR2 is FQNEAQ (reference sequence). J was trimmed by 6 bases and V by 2 bases; bases with no gene match: 7. As DNA, the CDR3 is TGTGCCAGCAGCTTAATGGCAGGGGGACCCAATGAGCAGTTCTTC. Translation gives CASSLMAGGPNEQFF.

The chain employs TRBV4-2 and TRBJ2-3; possibly TRBD1 for D (5 bases). Germline CDR1 reads LGHNA; CDR2 reads YNFKEQ. The V and J ends lost 4 bases and 4 bases respectively, with 9 bases between them. The CDR3 loop spans 13 amino acids. Here the CDR3 DNA reads TGTGCCAGCAGCCCCCAGACAGCAGATACGCAGTATTTT. Translation: CASSPQTADTQYF.

The V call is TRBV20-1, the J call TRBJ2-7; the match to TRBD1 covers 8 bases. This CDR3 has 11 amino acids. Germline trimming cut 3 bases from V and 6 bases from J; bases unmatched to any gene: 1. CDR1 and CDR2 from the germline V gene are DFQATT and SNEGSKA (reference sequence). CDR3 amino acids: CSARTGVEQYF. The CDR3 nucleotides read TGCAGTGCTAGGACAGGGGTCGAGCAGTACTTC.

The rearrangement joins TRBV5-6 to TRBJ1-4; D is unresolved. The CDR3 spans 16 residues. The V end lost 0 bases, the J end lost 8 bases, and 17 bases lay between the germline ends. In germline, CDR1 is SGHDT, CDR2 YYEEEE. The CDR3 nucleotides read TGTGCCAGCAGCTTGGCCGGGAGCCCCATCACGGAAAAACTGTTTTTT. Amino acids: CASSLAGSPITEKLFF. The complete variable domain, with remaining parts taken from reference TRBV5-6 and TRBJ1-4, reads DAGVTQSPTHLIKTRGQQVTLRCSPKSGHDTVSWYQQALGQGPQFIFQYYEEEERQRGNFPDRFSGHQFPNYSSELNVNALLLGDSALYLCASSLAGSPITEKLFFGSGTQLSVL.

The chain couples TRBV5-1 to TRBJ2-2, with 9 bases identical to TRBD2. The length of the CDR3 is 16 residues. Germline V gives CDR1 SGHRS, CDR2 YFSETQ. V shed 2 bases, J shed 7 bases, and the junction held 9 bases outside the gene matches. The CDR3 DNA follows: TGCGCCAGCAGCTTCCCTAGCGGGATTAATGTCGGGGAGCTGTTTTTT. Amino acid sequence: CASSFPSGINVGELFF. Looking up the rest from reference TRBV5-1 and TRBJ2-2 gives the full variable domain: KAGVTQTPRYLIKTRGQQVTLSCSPISGHRSVSWYQQTPGQGLQFLFEYFSETQRNKGNFPGRFSGRQFSNSRSEMNVSTLELGDSALYLCASSFPSGINVGELFFGEGSRLTVL.

This clone was seen just once. V usage is TRBV19 and J usage is TRBJ2-5; TRBD1 aligns across 7 bases. Germline CDR1 reads LNHDA; CDR2 reads SQIVND (reference sequence). The length of the CDR3 is 14 residues. V lost 10 bases to trimming and J lost 7 bases; unmatched junction nucleotides: 15. This CDR3 is CATSRGQLGGTQYF. In DNA, the CDR3 is TGTGCCACCTCACGGGGACAGCTAGGAGGGACCCAGTACTTC.

The chain employs TRBV5-4 and TRBJ2-3, with D tentatively TRBD2 (7 bases). CDR3 length: 15 amino acids. V was trimmed by 1 base and J by 5 bases, leaving 14 bases between them. Germline CDR1 reads SGHNT; CDR2 reads YYREEE (reference sequence). The CDR3 sequence: CASSLRGGGEDTQYF. The CDR3 DNA reads as TGTGCCAGCAGCTTGAGGGGGGGTGGGGAAGATACGCAGTATTTT.

The chain has TRBV2 and TRBJ2-1; the D is unclear. Germline V lookup: CDR1 SNHLY, CDR2 FYNNEI. V lost 1 base to trimming and J lost 7 bases, with 8 bases between them. The CDR3 runs to 13 residues. Here the CDR3 reads CASSEEYRNEQFF. In nucleotides, the CDR3 is TGTGCCAGCAGTGAAGAGTATAGAAATGAGCAGTTCTTC.

The chain links TRBV4-3 to TRBJ1-2; D is perhaps TRBD1 (6 bases). This CDR3 has 15 residues. Trimming removed 0 bases from V and 3 bases from J, with 11 bases in between. CDR1 LGHNA and CDR2 YSLEER come from the germline V gene. The CDR3 bases are TGCGCCAGCAGCCAAGATACAGGGTATGACTATGGCTACACCTTC. This sequence encodes CASSQDTGYDYGYTF.

J is TRBJ2-7 and V is TRBV5-1; D not certain. Germline loops: CDR1 SGHRS, CDR2 YFSETQ. This CDR3 has 12 amino acids. With 0 bases removed from V and 3 bases from J, the gap between germline ends came to 4 bases. DNA for the CDR3: TGCGCCAGCAGCTTGGAGAGCTACGAGCAGTACTTC. Its translation: CASSLESYEQYF. The full variable domain, rest sourced from reference TRBV5-1 and TRBJ2-7, is KAGVTQTPRYLIKTRGQQVTLSCSPISGHRSVSWYQQTPGQGLQFLFEYFSETQRNKGNFPGRFSGRQFSNSRSEMNVSTLELGDSALYLCASSLESYEQYFGPGTRLTVT.

This sequence joins TRBV5-1 and TRBJ2-5; D possibly corresponds to TRBD1 (6 bases). CDR1 and CDR2 from the germline V gene are SGHRS and YFSETQ. V was cut by 2 bases and J by 5 bases, with 19 bases left in between. The CDR3 extends over 16 amino acids. The CDR3 is CASSLSLVQGGETQYF. As DNA, the CDR3 is TGCGCCAGCAGCTTATCACTCGTACAGGGTGGGGAGACCCAGTACTTC.

This sequence joins TRBV28 and TRBJ2-5; D possibly corresponds to TRBD1 (6 bases). The germline V and J ends were trimmed by 5 bases and 5 bases, with 18 bases remaining between them. Germline V gene data show CDR1 as MDHEN and CDR2 as SYDVKM. CDR3 size: 15 residues. CDR3 in DNA: TGTGCCAGCAGTCCTACAGGGAGAGATTGGGAGACCCAGTACTTC. Translating it yields CASSPTGRDWETQYF. The complete variable domain, with remaining parts taken from reference TRBV28 and TRBJ2-5, reads DVKVTQSSRYLVKRTGEKVFLECVQDMDHENMFWYRQDPGLGLRLIYFSYDVKMKEKGDIPEGYSVSREKKERFSLILESASTNQTSMYLCASSPTGRDWETQYFGPGTRLLVL.

The chain joins TRBV7-6 to TRBJ2-1; 10 nucleotides agree with TRBD2. With 6 bases clipped from V and 9 bases from J, the junction kept 11 bases outside the gene matches. The CDR3 loop spans 15 amino acids. Germline V gives CDR1 SGHVS, CDR2 FNYEAQ. The CDR3 bases are TGTGCCAGCAGGGGGAGCGGGGGGGAATCATTTGAGCAGTTCTTC. It translates to CASRGSGGESFEQFF. The full variable domain, its missing parts supplied by reference TRBV7-6 and TRBJ2-1, is GAGVSQSPRYKVTKRGQDVALRCDPISGHVSLYWYRQALGQGPEFLTYFNYEAQQDKSGLPNDRFSAERPEGSISTLTIQRTEQRDSAMYRCASRGSGGESFEQFFGPGTRLTVL.